Listed here are 23 T cell receptor beta chains from one sample, sequenced in a study of CXCR3-negative and CXCR3-positive naive CD8 T cells. Study-wide findings and caveats: For CXCR3-positive naive cells, TRB CDR3s were more hydrophobic than those of CXCR3-negative naive cells.

The TRB libraries of cDNA were built by UMI-labeled 5' RACE. TCRdb re-called the 5' RACE reads and shows each CDR3 protein once, DNA omitted. The sample table sets out tens of thousands of distinct CDR3 sequences. Their target antigens are unknown. Sequences were obtained from naive CXCR3+ CD8+ T cells from blood. Subset of the sample: CD45RO-CCR7+CD27+CD95- naive CD8+ T cells expressing CXCR3 (TNR3+). The receptors were sampled from a human donor in good health. Some clones in this sample may be carry-over from other donors' samples.

Here the CDR3 reads CASSAREASGRSSSTDTQYF. The chain employs TRBV9 and TRBJ2-3; TCRdb picks TRBD2, but there is no DNA to check that call. CDR1 and CDR2 from the germline V gene are SGDLS and YYNGEE. The length of the CDR3 is 20 residues.

This sequence joins TRBV12-3 or TRBV12-4 and TRBJ2-3; TCRdb reports TRBD2, a call that lacks DNA to check it against. The CDR3 runs 16 residues. The CDR3 sequence: CASDKQDSHVEDTQYF.

This sequence joins TRBV4-1 and TRBJ2-7. Germline CDR1 MGHRA, CDR2 YSYEKL. This CDR3 has 13 amino acids. CDR3 region: CASSQGRNYEQYF.

The chain combines TRBV29-1 with TRBJ2-1; the D call from TCRdb, TRBD1, cannot be confirmed without DNA. The CDR3 covers 15 residues. Germline V gene sequence: CDR1 SQVTM, CDR2 ANQGSEA. CDR3: CSVEGGQGAVNEQFF.

The chain joins TRBV7-9 to TRBJ2-7; TCRdb's assignment of TRBD2 cannot be checked, as there is no DNA. The CDR3 extends over 15 amino acids. Germline V gene lookup returns CDR1 SEHNR and CDR2 FQNEAQ (reference sequence). The CDR3 sequence is CASRLDGGSEYEQYF.

The chain uses TRBV28 and TRBJ2-1; there is no DNA to check the TCRdb D call of TRBD2. Germline V gene sequence: CDR1 MDHEN, CDR2 SYDVKM. The CDR3 covers 14 residues. CDR3 sequence: CASSLVAGDNEQFF.

The chain joins TRBV14 to TRBJ1-1. CDR3 length: 14 residues. CDR1 SGHDN and CDR2 FVKESK come from the germline V gene. CDR3 in amino acids: CASSLMPGNTEAFF.

The rearrangement links TRBV7-3 to TRBJ2-1. This CDR3 comprises 15 residues. Germline values: CDR1 SGHTA, CDR2 FQGTGA. CDR3 protein: CASSLGVGSYDEQFF.

The chain joins TRBV12-3 or TRBV12-4 to TRBJ2-7; TCRdb's D gene call, TRBD1, goes unchecked for lack of DNA. This CDR3 spans 15 amino acids. The CDR3 here is CASSPDREVGYEQYF.

The rearrangement uses TRBV19 and TRBJ1-1. CDR1 LNHDA and CDR2 SQIVND come from the germline V gene (reference sequence). The CDR3 spans 12 residues. The CDR3 protein is CASSLANTEAFF.

The J gene is TRBJ2-6, the V gene TRBV25-1; the D call of TRBD2 rests on TCRdb alone, since no DNA is present to check it. Germline V gene data show CDR1 as MGHDK and CDR2 as SYGVNS. The CDR3 runs to 17 residues. This CDR3 is CASSEFFSLSGANVLTF.

V is TRBV28 and J is TRBJ1-2; the D gene TCRdb calls, TRBD1, cannot be checked with no DNA. CDR1 and CDR2 (germline): MDHEN, SYDVKM. This CDR3 has 13 residues. The CDR3: CVASGHTNYGYTF.

The chain employs TRBV29-1 and TRBJ1-5; TCRdb reports TRBD1, a call that lacks DNA to check it against. The germline gives CDR1 SQVTM, CDR2 ANQGSEA. The CDR3 loop spans 14 amino acids. The CDR3 reads CSVTGGPSNQPQHF.

The CDR3: CAISAETGSYEQYF. This sequence joins TRBV10-3 and TRBJ2-7. This CDR3 is 14 amino acids long. Germline loops: CDR1 ENHRY, CDR2 SYGVKD.

The chain carries TRBV29-1 and TRBJ1-1. Germline V gene sequence: CDR1 SQVTM, CDR2 ANQGSEA. CDR3 length equals 15 residues. The CDR3 protein is CSVGSSGWEDTEAFF.

The rearrangement joins TRBV6-2 or TRBV6-3 to TRBJ2-1; checking the TCRdb D call of TRBD2 is not possible without DNA. This CDR3 region has 16 residues. CDR1 is MNHEY, CDR2 SVGEGT, per germline. The CDR3 is CASTGSGLADRIEQFF.

V usage is TRBV7-9 and J usage is TRBJ2-1; no DNA is available, so the TRBD2 call from TCRdb remains unchecked. In germline, CDR1 is SEHNR, CDR2 FQNEAQ (reference sequence). This CDR3 is 14 amino acids long. CDR3: CASSPGLAPHEQFF.

V and J are TRBV7-9 and TRBJ2-1; TCRdb selects TRBD2, and the lack of DNA leaves this call unchecked. The CDR3 is 16 residues long. From germline, CDR1 is SEHNR and CDR2 FQNEAQ (reference sequence). The CDR3 sequence: CASSGSRLAGGSEQFF.

This chain connects TRBV6-5 to TRBJ2-1; TCRdb returns TRBD1, unconfirmable since there is no DNA. This CDR3 region has 12 residues. Germline CDR1 and CDR2: MNHEY and SVGAGI. CDR3 residues: CASGQQGQEQFF.

The J gene is TRBJ1-1, the V gene TRBV15. Germline lookup yields CDR1 LNHNV and CDR2 YYDKDF (reference sequence). This CDR3 is 14 amino acids long. The CDR3 spells CATSRDPLDTEAFF.

The rearrangement uses TRBV7-8 and TRBJ2-3; TCRdb gives TRBD2 as the D gene, but with no DNA this cannot be confirmed. The germline V gene has CDR1 SGHVS and CDR2 FQNEAQ. This CDR3 contains 16 residues. This chain's CDR3 is CASSLVAGGRTDTQYF.

The CDR3: CASSSRRDRVSYSNQPQHF. The genes are TRBV7-8 and TRBJ1-5; lacking DNA, the TRBD1 call made by TCRdb goes unchecked. CDR1 is SGHVS and CDR2 is FQNEAQ in the germline V gene. The CDR3 is made up of 19 amino acids.

V and J are TRBV7-9 and TRBJ1-5. Looked up from germline, CDR1 is SEHNR and CDR2 is FQNEAQ (reference sequence). This CDR3 has 13 residues. CDR3 sequence: CASSGPTGQPQHF. The full variable domain, its missing parts supplied by reference TRBV7-9 and TRBJ1-5, is DTGVSQNPRHKITKRGQNVTFRCDPISEHNRLYWYRQTLGQGPEFLTYFQNEAQLEKSRLLSDRFSAERPKGSFSTLEIQRTEQGDSAMYLCASSGPTGQPQHFGDGTRLSIL.